Listed below are T cell receptor beta chains from one sample, sequenced in a study of T-cell memory formation after mild COVID-19. TCRdb recomputed calls from the 5' RACE reads with MiXCR, one row per CDR3 protein. The sample has 350,000 or so distinct CDR3 sequences, over 20% seen once. Sequences were obtained from PBMCs or a T cell subset sorted from them (not recorded which). Every receptor here comes from an adult woman who had mild COVID-19 (a few samples of this study predate the infection). Cell type and time point are not known. The CDR3 runs from the conserved cysteine through the conserved F or W. The D gene is left open where the match is weak. Size values are once, few and many counts, or a class for expanded clones, and some rows have none.

v_call: TRBV7-9
d_call: NA
cdr3_length: 14
clone_size: NA
j_call: TRBJ2-7
cdr3_aa: CASSLGGSGYEQYF
cdr3_nt: TGTGCCAGCAGCTTAGGCGGTAGCGGTTACGAGCAGTACTTC

v_call: TRBV7-3
d_call: NA
cdr3_length: 15
clone_size: NA
j_call: TRBJ2-3
cdr3_aa: CASSLTGSSPDTQYF
cdr3_nt: TGTGCCAGCAGCTTAACGGGCAGTTCCCCAGATACGCAGTATTTT

v_call: TRBV20-1
d_call: NA
cdr3_length: 15
clone_size: many
j_call: TRBJ2-2
cdr3_aa: CSARDATRGAGELFF
cdr3_nt: TGCAGTGCTAGAGATGCGACACGGGGAGCCGGGGAGCTGTTTTTT

v_call: TRBV15
d_call: NA
cdr3_length: 15
clone_size: NA
j_call: TRBJ2-1
cdr3_aa: CATSRVAGAYNEQFF
cdr3_nt: TGTGCCACCAGCAGAGTCGCGGGTGCATACAATGAGCAGTTCTTC

v_call: TRBV18
d_call: NA
cdr3_length: 16
clone_size: NA
j_call: TRBJ1-1
cdr3_aa: CASSPPMRGAGAEAFF
cdr3_nt: TGTGCCAGCTCACCACCGATGAGGGGGGCAGGGGCTGAAGCTTTCTTT

v_call: TRBV24-1
d_call: TRBD2
cdr3_length: 16
clone_size: NA
j_call: TRBJ2-1
cdr3_aa: CATGRGTSGGDSEQFF
cdr3_nt: TGTGCCACCGGAAGAGGGACTAGCGGGGGGGATTCGGAGCAGTTCTTC

v_call: TRBV7-9
d_call: NA
cdr3_length: 14
clone_size: few
j_call: TRBJ2-5
cdr3_aa: CASSLEVAVETQYF
cdr3_nt: TGTGCCAGCAGCTTAGAAGTCGCCGTAGAGACCCAGTACTTC

v_call: TRBV12-3/TRBV12-4
d_call: NA
cdr3_length: 12
clone_size: few
j_call: TRBJ1-2
cdr3_aa: CASSLHGYGYTF
cdr3_nt: TGTGCCAGCAGTTTGCATGGCTATGGCTACACCTTC

v_call: TRBV6-2/TRBV6-3
d_call: NA
cdr3_length: 14
clone_size: few
j_call: TRBJ2-1
cdr3_aa: CASRGVLPYNEQFF
cdr3_nt: TGTGCCAGCAGGGGAGTCCTACCCTACAATGAGCAGTTCTTC

v_call: TRBV2
d_call: NA
cdr3_length: 15
clone_size: few
j_call: TRBJ2-1
cdr3_aa: CASSALSGAVNEQFF
cdr3_nt: TGTGCCAGCAGCGCGCTATCGGGAGCCGTCAATGAGCAGTTCTTC

v_call: TRBV7-9
d_call: TRBD1
cdr3_length: 15
clone_size: NA
j_call: TRBJ1-4
cdr3_aa: CASSHPGTANEKLFF
cdr3_nt: TGTGCCAGCAGCCATCCAGGGACAGCTAATGAAAAACTGTTTTTT

v_call: TRBV9
d_call: NA
cdr3_length: 13
clone_size: few
j_call: TRBJ1-5
cdr3_aa: CASSVWEGQPQHF
cdr3_nt: TGTGCCAGCAGCGTATGGGAAGGCCAGCCCCAGCATTTT

v_call: TRBV9
d_call: NA
cdr3_length: 15
clone_size: once
j_call: TRBJ2-3
cdr3_aa: CASSPAGTATDTQYF
cdr3_nt: TGTGCCAGCAGCCCGGCGGGGACGGCCACAGATACGCAGTATTTT

v_call: TRBV6-7
d_call: TRBD2
cdr3_length: 14
clone_size: NA
j_call: TRBJ2-3
cdr3_aa: CVIPLAGEADTQYF
cdr3_nt: TGTGTCATCCCGCTAGCGGGAGAGGCAGATACGCAGTATTTT